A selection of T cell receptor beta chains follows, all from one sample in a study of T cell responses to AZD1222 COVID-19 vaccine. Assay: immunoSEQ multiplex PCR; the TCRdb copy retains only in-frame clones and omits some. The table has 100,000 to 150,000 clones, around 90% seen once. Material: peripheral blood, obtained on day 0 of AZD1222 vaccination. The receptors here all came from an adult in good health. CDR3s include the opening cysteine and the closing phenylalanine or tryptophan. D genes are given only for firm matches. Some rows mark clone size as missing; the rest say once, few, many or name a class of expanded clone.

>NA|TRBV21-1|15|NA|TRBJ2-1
TGTGCCAGCAGCAAAGAACGACTAGTACGCAATGAGCAGTTCTTC
CASSKERLVRNEQFF
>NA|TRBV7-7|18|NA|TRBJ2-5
TGTGCTAGCAGCTCCCTCCCCCCTGTGGCCCGGGGTATGAAGACCCAGTACTTC
CASSSLPPVARGMKTQYF
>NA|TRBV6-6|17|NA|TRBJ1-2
TGTGCCAGCAGTCAGGAGGACAGCCAGCCAGCTAACTATGGCTACACCTTC
CASSQEDSQPANYGYTF
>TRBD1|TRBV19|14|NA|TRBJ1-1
TGTGCCAGTAGTAGGGGACAGGGGATGACTGAAGCTTTCTTT
CASSRGQGMTEAFF
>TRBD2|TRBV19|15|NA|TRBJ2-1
TGTGCCAGTACCATCGGACTAGCGGGGGGGCATGAGCAGTTCTTC
CASTIGLAGGHEQFF
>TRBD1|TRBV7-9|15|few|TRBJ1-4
TGTGCCAGCAGCTCCTGGGACAGGGCAAATGAAAAACTGTTTTTT
CASSSWDRANEKLFF
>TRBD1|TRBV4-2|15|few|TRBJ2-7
TGTGCCAGCAGCCAAGTTTGGGACAGCTCCTACGAGCAGTACTTC
CASSQVWDSSYEQYF
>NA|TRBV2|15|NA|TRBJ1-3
TGTGCCAGCAGTGAAACCGACGGAGCTGGAAACACCATATATTTT
CASSETDGAGNTIYF
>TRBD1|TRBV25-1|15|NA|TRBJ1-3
TGTGCCAGCAGTGAACCAGGACAGGGGGGTCACACCATATATTTT
CASSEPGQGGHTIYF
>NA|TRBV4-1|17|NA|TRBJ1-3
TGCGCCAGCAGCCGCTATGTGGTAGTGGGAACTGGAAACACCATATATTTT
CASSRYVVVGTGNTIYF
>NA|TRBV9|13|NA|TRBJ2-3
TGTGCCAGCAGCGCCTGGGAGGCCGATACGCAGTATTTT
CASSAWEADTQYF
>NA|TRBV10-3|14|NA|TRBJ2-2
TGTGCCATCAGTGAGGGGGGGTTCACCGGGGAGCTGTTTTTT
CAISEGGFTGELFF
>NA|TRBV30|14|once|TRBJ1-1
TGTGCCTGGAGTGTACGAGTAATGAACACTGAAGCTTTCTTT
CAWSVRVMNTEAFF
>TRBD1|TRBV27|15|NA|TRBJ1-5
TGTGCCAGCAGTCCCAGACAGGGGAGGGATCAGCCCCAGCATTTT
CASSPRQGRDQPQHF
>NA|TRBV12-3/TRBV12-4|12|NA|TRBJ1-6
TGTGCCAGCAGTTTAGTAGATTCACCCCTCCACTTT
CASSLVDSPLHF
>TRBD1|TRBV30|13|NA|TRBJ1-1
TGTGCCTGGAGTCCGGGACAGGGGGTTATTGCTTTCTTT
CAWSPGQGVIAFF
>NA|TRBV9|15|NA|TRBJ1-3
TGTGCCAGCAGCGTAGACACAAGCTCTGGAAACACCATATATTTT
CASSVDTSSGNTIYF
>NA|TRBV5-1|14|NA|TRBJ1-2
TGCGCCAGCAGCTTGCAAGGGGACGACTATGGCTACACCTTC
CASSLQGDDYGYTF
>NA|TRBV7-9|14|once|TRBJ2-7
TGTGCCAGCAGCTTAGATGGGGGCCCGTACGAGCAGTACTTC
CASSLDGGPYEQYF
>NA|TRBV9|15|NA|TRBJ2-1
TGTGCCAGCAGCCCCAGGGAGGGGGCCGGGTATGAGCAGTTCTTC
CASSPREGAGYEQFF
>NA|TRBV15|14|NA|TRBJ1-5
TGTGCCACCAGCAGAAGTCTCTATAATCAGCCCCAGCATTTT
CATSRSLYNQPQHF
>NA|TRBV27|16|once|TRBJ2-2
TGTGCCAGCAGTTTATCCCAGGGGACGAACACCGGGGAGCTGTTTTTT
CASSLSQGTNTGELFF
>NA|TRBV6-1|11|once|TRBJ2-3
TGTGCCAGCAGTGAATTATTAACGCAGTATTTT
CASSELLTQYF
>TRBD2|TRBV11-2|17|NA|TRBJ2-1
TGTGCCAGCAGCTTAGTTCTTTCGCTAGCGGGGGGGCCTGAGCAGTTCTTC
CASSLVLSLAGGPEQFF
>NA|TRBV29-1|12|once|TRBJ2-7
TGCAGCGTCACCCCTGGGACCTACGAGCAGTACTTC
CSVTPGTYEQYF
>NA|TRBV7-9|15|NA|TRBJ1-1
TGTGCCAGCAGTGCTTGGGGCAGCCAAAACACTGAAGCTTTCTTT
CASSAWGSQNTEAFF
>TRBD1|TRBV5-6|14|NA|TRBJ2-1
TGTGCCAGCAGCTCCCGACAGGGCTACAATGAGCAGTTCTTC
CASSSRQGYNEQFF
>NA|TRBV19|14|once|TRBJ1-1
TGTGCCAGTAGTTCTTATTTAGAGAACACTGAAGCTTTCTTT
CASSSYLENTEAFF
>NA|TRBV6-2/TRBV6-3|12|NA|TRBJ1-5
TGTGCCAGCAGTAAGAGGAATCAGCCCCAGCATTTT
CASSKRNQPQHF
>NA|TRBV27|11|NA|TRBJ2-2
TGTGCCAGCAGTTTATTCGGGGAGCTGTTTTTT
CASSLFGELFF
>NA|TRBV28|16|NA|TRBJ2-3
TGTGCCAGCAGTTTATCTCTCGGCGGGGTGACAGATACGCAGTATTTT
CASSLSLGGVTDTQYF
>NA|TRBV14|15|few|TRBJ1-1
TGTGCCAGCAGTCAAGCCCGGCTCGTTAACACTGAAGCTTTCTTT
CASSQARLVNTEAFF
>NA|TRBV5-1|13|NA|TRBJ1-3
TGCGCCAGCAGCTTGTTCTCTGGAAACACCATATATTTT
CASSLFSGNTIYF
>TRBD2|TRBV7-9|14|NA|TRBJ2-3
TGTGCCAGCAGCCCGGGGGGAACCACAGATACGCAGTATTTT
CASSPGGTTDTQYF
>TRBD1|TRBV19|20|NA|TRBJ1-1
TGTGCCAGTAGTAATGGGGAGACATACAGGGGAGGTCACAAGAACACTGAAGCTTTCTTT
CASSNGETYRGGHKNTEAFF
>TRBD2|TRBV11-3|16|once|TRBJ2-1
TGTGCCAGCAGCTTAGATCTGCGGGGGACCTACAATGAGCAGTTCTTC
CASSLDLRGTYNEQFF
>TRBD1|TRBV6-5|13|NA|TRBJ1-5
TGTGCCAGCAGGGTTACAGGGGATCAGCCCCAGCATTTT
CASRVTGDQPQHF
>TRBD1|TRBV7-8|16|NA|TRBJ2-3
TGTGCCAGCAGGTCCGCGCGGACAGGGTCGGGAGATACGCAGTATTTT
CASRSARTGSGDTQYF